Following are 17 T cell receptor beta chains from one sample sequenced in a study of control samples from healthy donors and cancer patients. TCRdb's copy holds only in-frame clones and misses some; the assay was immunoSEQ multiplex PCR. The sample contains fewer than 200,000 clones, just over 90% of which appear only once. Input material: blood. These receptors originate from a woman aged 55-75 years in good health.

This clone was found a few times. The rearrangement uses TRBV6-2 or TRBV6-3 and TRBJ2-7; D gene uncertain. Trimming left V 5 bases short and J 4 bases short, with 6 bases between. Germline CDR1 reads MNHEY; CDR2 reads SVGEGT. This CDR3 comprises 11 residues. The CDR3, as DNA: TGTGCCAGCAGTACGGTTTACGAGCAGTACTTC. It codes for CASSTVYEQYF.

This clone has only one observation. The chain recombines TRBV5-1 with TRBJ1-1; D perhaps matches TRBD1 (5 bases). Germline loops: CDR1 SGHRS, CDR2 YFSETQ. The CDR3 covers 16 residues. Trimming took 1 base from V and 3 from J, leaving 16 bases between them. The CDR3 region has the DNA TGCGCCAGCAGCTTGTTATTCCCAGGGAACGACACTGAAGCTTTCTTT. This encodes CASSLLFPGNDTEAFF.

The V gene is TRBV20-1, the J gene TRBJ1-3; no definite D call. The CDR3 is 12 residues long. Trimming shortened V by 3 bases and J by 3 bases, and 6 bases separated the two germline ends. Per germline, CDR1 DFQATT and CDR2 SNEGSKA (reference sequence). CDR3 sequence: CSASLLGNTIYF. As DNA, the CDR3 is TGCAGTGCTAGTCTTCTTGGAAACACCATATATTTT.

The chain employs TRBV19 and TRBJ2-7, with 11 bases that match TRBD2. Looked up from germline, CDR1 is LNHDA and CDR2 is SQIVND (reference sequence). Unmatched junction bases numbered 8, after V lost 7 bases and J lost 3 bases. The CDR3 length is 15 residues. The CDR3 protein is CASKGGLADFYEQYF. DNA for the CDR3: TGTGCCAGTAAGGGGGGACTAGCGGATTTCTACGAGCAGTACTTC.

The J gene is TRBJ2-5, the V gene TRBV13; TRBD2 might be the D (6 bases). The CDR3 consists of 16 residues. V was clipped by 0 bases and J by 2 bases, with 13 bases between them. Germline CDR1 reads PRHDT; CDR2 reads FYEKMQ (reference sequence). DNA of the CDR3: TGTGCCAGCAGCTTAGGGGCGATTGGGAGGCAAGAGACCCAGTACTTC. Encoded protein: CASSLGAIGRQETQYF.

This clone was detected once. The V and J genes are TRBV24-1 and TRBJ2-1; TRBD1 matches 9 bases. Germline CDR1 is KGHDR and CDR2 is SFDVKD. The CDR3 has 15 residues. V lost 7 bases to trimming and J lost 2 bases; unmatched junction nucleotides: 5. CDR3 sequence reads: CATSGTGGPYNEQFF. The CDR3 region has the DNA TGTGCCACCAGCGGAACAGGGGGCCCCTACAATGAGCAGTTCTTC.

The chain joins TRBV5-8 to TRBJ1-1; a weak D match, TRBD1 (5 bases). Per germline, CDR1 SGHTS and CDR2 YDEGEE. This CDR3 has 16 amino acids. The V end was cut by 1 base, the J end by 1 base, with 14 bases between. CDR3: CASSLWGGRPNTEAFF. The CDR3 region has the DNA TGTGCCAGCAGCTTGTGGGGCGGTCGACCGAACACTGAAGCTTTCTTT.

The V and J genes are TRBV4-3 and TRBJ1-2, with D maybe TRBD1 (5 bases). This CDR3 is built from 16 residues. V was trimmed by 1 base and J by 8 bases, leaving 20 bases between them. Germline V gives CDR1 LGHNA, CDR2 YSLEER. The CDR3 DNA follows: TGCGCCAGCAGCCAAGGCCGGAGGGCGTACGGGACGGGCTACACCTTC. Translating gives CASSQGRRAYGTGYTF.

Ten or more counts support this clone. This sequence joins TRBV4-1 and TRBJ1-2, with 10 bases that match TRBD1. The germline V gene encodes CDR1 MGHRA and CDR2 YSYEKL. The CDR3 is made up of 16 amino acids. J was trimmed by 1 base and V by 8 bases; bases with no gene match: 10. CDR3 residues: CASRRSGTGDNYGYTF. Here the CDR3 DNA reads TGCGCCAGCCGAAGATCCGGGACAGGGGATAACTATGGCTACACCTTC.

CDR3 amino acids: CASSQEGRGPYEQYF. Written as DNA, the CDR3 is TGCGCCAGCAGCCAAGAAGGCAGGGGGCCCTACGAGCAGTACTTC. The gene calls are TRBV4-3 and TRBJ2-7; 8 bases line up with TRBD1. The V gene's germline CDR1 is LGHNA and CDR2 YSLEER. Trimming removed 0 bases from V and 2 bases from J; junction bases left unmatched: 3. The CDR3 is made up of 15 amino acids.

The genes are TRBV19 and TRBJ1-1; 8 bases match TRBD1. Looked up from germline, CDR1 is LNHDA and CDR2 is SQIVND (reference sequence). Trimming took 5 bases from V and 3 from J; bases not matched to a gene: 5. The CDR3 runs 14 residues. Here the CDR3 reads CASSARGRDTEAFF. Written as DNA, the CDR3 is TGTGCCAGTAGTGCCAGGGGGCGGGACACTGAAGCTTTCTTT.

The chain couples TRBV27 to TRBJ1-2; D is ambiguous. Trimming took off 1 base at V and 3 bases at J, with 12 bases between the two ends. Germline values: CDR1 MNHEY, CDR2 SMNVEV (reference sequence). The CDR3 contains 15 residues. The CDR3 nucleotides are TGTGCCAGCAGTTTATGGCCCCCCTCGGACTATGGCTACACCTTC. Translation: CASSLWPPSDYGYTF.

As for this clone: The same CDR3 arises from other DNA sequences in this sample as well. The chain carries TRBV18 and TRBJ2-5; D remains unclear. The V gene's germline CDR1 is KGHSH and CDR2 LQKENI. Trimming pared 6 bases from V and 5 bases from J, leaving 7 bases between. CDR3 size: 11 residues. CDR3 in DNA: TGTGCCAGCTCCCCCGGGGAGACCCAGTACTTC. Protein: CASSPGETQYF.

The chain joins TRBV2 to TRBJ1-1, with a possible D match to TRBD1 (5 bases). The CDR3 is 13 amino acids. Looked up from germline, CDR1 is SNHLY and CDR2 is FYNNEI. Trimming removed 5 bases from V and 2 bases from J, with 9 bases in between. Here the CDR3 DNA reads TGTGCCAGCAGTTGGGGGGAAAACACTGAAGCTTTCTTT. It translates to CASSWGENTEAFF.

The chain links TRBV18 to TRBJ2-5, with D unclear. V lost 3 bases and J 4 bases, leaving 12 bases between the germline ends. The CDR3 contains 14 residues. CDR1 and CDR2 from the germline V gene are KGHSH and LQKENI. CDR3 protein: CASSPAASRETQYF. In DNA form, the CDR3 reads TGTGCCAGCTCACCCGCAGCTTCGAGAGAGACCCAGTACTTC. The full variable domain, with the rest looked up from reference TRBV18 and TRBJ2-5, is NAGVMQNPRHLVRRRGQEARLRCSPMKGHSHVYWYRQLPEEGLKFMVYLQKENIIDESGMPKERFSAEFPKEGPSILRIQQVVRGDSAAYFCASSPAASRETQYFGPGTRLLVL.

The rearrangement joins TRBV7-2 to TRBJ1-1, with D perhaps matching TRBD1 (5 bases). CDR3 length: 14 amino acids. CDR1 and CDR2 from the germline V gene are SGHTA and FQGNSA. V lost 7 bases to trimming and J lost 8 bases, with 20 bases between them. CDR3 sequence reads: CASTYNPGLQEAFF. The CDR3 coding sequence is TGTGCCAGCACTTATAACCCAGGGTTACAGGAAGCTTTCTTT.

The chain links TRBV10-3 to TRBJ1-3, with 7 nucleotides matching TRBD1. The CDR3 spans 14 residues. The germline gives CDR1 ENHRY, CDR2 SYGVKD. J lost 7 bases, V lost 0 bases, and 3 bases had no gene match. The CDR3, as DNA: TGTGCCATCAGTGAGTCACAGGGGATTAACACCATATATTTT. This sequence encodes CAISESQGINTIYF.